The 16 T cell receptor beta chains below were found in one sample sequenced in a study of cytotoxic CD8 clonotypes in ibrutinib-treated CLL. Generated by immunoSEQ multiplex PCR, the TCRdb table keeps only in-frame clones and is missing some. The sample consists of 150,000 to 250,000 clones, over 55% of them appearing once. This specimen was PBMCs, taken after 24 months of ibrutinib treatment. The receptors here all came from a human donor with chronic lymphocytic leukemia.

The chain uses TRBV4-3 and TRBJ2-2, with D possibly being TRBD2 (6 bases). The CDR3 consists of 16 residues. Germline values: CDR1 LGHNA, CDR2 YSLEER. Trimming shortened V by 1 base and J by 2 bases, and 11 bases separated the two germline ends. CDR3 nucleotides: TGCGCCAGCAGCCAAGTCTCACTAGCTAACACCGGGGAGCTGTTTTTT. Protein sequence: CASSQVSLANTGELFF.

V is TRBV7-2 and J is TRBJ2-4; 8 nucleotides match TRBD2. The CDR3 length is 16 residues. V gave up 1 base and J gave up 1 base; unmatched junction bases: 3. In germline, CDR1 is SGHTA, CDR2 FQGNSA. CDR3 in amino acids: CASSLVSGGAKNIQYF. CDR3 bases: TGTGCCAGCAGCTTAGTTTCGGGAGGGGCCAAAAACATTCAGTACTTC.

The CDR3 DNA reads TGTGCCAGCAGTTTAGTATTTGGTAGCGTCATAGATGAGCAGTTCTTC. Translated: CASSLVFGSVIDEQFF. The rearrangement joins TRBV27 to TRBJ2-1; the D gene is possibly TRBD2 (5 bases). CDR1 MNHEY and CDR2 SMNVEV come from the germline V gene (reference sequence). The V and J ends lost 2 bases and 8 bases respectively, with 19 bases between them. CDR3 size: 16 residues.

The chain links TRBV6-4 to TRBJ1-2, with 7 bases fitting TRBD1. The ends lost 8 bases at V and 7 bases at J; junction bases unmatched: 16. Germline values: CDR1 MRHNA, CDR2 SNTAGT. CDR3 size: 15 residues. The CDR3 reads CASPRYRGRWGGYTF. The CDR3 DNA reads TGTGCCAGCCCAAGATACAGGGGACGATGGGGTGGCTACACCTTC.

The chain couples TRBV27 to TRBJ1-1; no clear D. This CDR3 contains 13 residues. The V end lost 5 bases, the J end lost 1 base, and 8 bases lay between the germline ends. Germline CDR1 is MNHEY and CDR2 is SMNVEV (reference sequence). The CDR3 nucleotides are TGTGCCAGCAGTCGGACGTCGAACACTGAAGCTTTCTTT. Its translation is CASSRTSNTEAFF.

The chain employs TRBV10-3 and TRBJ2-7, with TRBD1 as a possible D gene (6 bases). Germline lookup yields CDR1 ENHRY and CDR2 SYGVKD. This CDR3 region has 13 residues. The V gene lost 2 bases and the J gene lost 11 bases, with 16 bases spanning the gap. The chain's CDR3 is CAISEEGVKREYF. CDR3 bases: TGTGCCATCAGTGAGGAGGGGGTCAAAAGGGAGTACTTC.

The chain is built from TRBV6-1 and TRBJ2-4; TRBD2 matches 8 bases. The germline V gene encodes CDR1 MNHNS and CDR2 SASEGT. The length of the CDR3 is 15 residues. Trimming removed 5 bases from V and 0 bases from J; junction bases left unmatched: 3. The CDR3 DNA sequence: TGTGCCAGCAGTAGTAGCGGGACAGCCAAAAACATTCAGTACTTC. Amino acids: CASSSSGTAKNIQYF.

J is TRBJ2-7 and V is TRBV6-5, with 8 bases aligning to TRBD1. Germline CDR1 and CDR2: MNHEY and SVGAGI. Losses at the gene ends were 10 bases for V and 3 bases for J; bases not matched to a gene: 14. The CDR3 spans 15 residues. The CDR3 loop reads CATRRVSGTGYEQYF. The CDR3 DNA sequence: TGTGCCACCCGTAGGGTCTCCGGGACAGGCTACGAGCAGTACTTC.

The J gene is TRBJ2-1, the V gene TRBV18; weak D call: TRBD2 (5 bases). The CDR3 spans 14 residues. Germline CDR1 KGHSH, CDR2 LQKENI. The ends were cut back, 5 bases at V and 6 bases at J, with 14 bases in the middle. DNA of the CDR3: TGTGCCAGCTCAGGAGAGCTAGGGAGCAATGAGCAGTTCTTC. Translated, it gives CASSGELGSNEQFF.

This chain uses TRBV5-1 with TRBJ2-3; perhaps TRBD1 as D (8 bases). Germline V gives CDR1 SGHRS, CDR2 YFSETQ. The CDR3 covers 15 residues. The ends were cut back, 4 bases at V and 2 bases at J, with 14 bases in the middle. CDR3 in amino acids: CASSSGTGLTDTQYF. Written as DNA, the CDR3 is TGCGCCAGCAGCAGCGGGACAGGCCTCACAGATACGCAGTATTTT.

The chain links TRBV25-1 to TRBJ2-7; 7 bases map to TRBD1. CDR1 and CDR2 from the germline V gene are MGHDK and SYGVNS. The CDR3 is 13 residues long. The V and J ends lost 5 bases and 7 bases, in that order; junction bases with no gene match: 8. The CDR3 reads CASSKEGAREQYF. The CDR3 DNA follows: TGTGCCAGCAGTAAAGAGGGGGCAAGGGAGCAGTACTTC.

The chain links TRBV11-1 to TRBJ2-7; 8 bases fit TRBD1. The CDR3 runs 15 residues. J gave up 1 base and V 5 bases, and 7 bases lay outside the gene matches. CDR1 SGHAT and CDR2 FQDESV come from the germline V gene (reference sequence). CDR3: CASSPPTGDSYEQYF. DNA of the CDR3: TGTGCCAGCAGCCCACCGACAGGGGATTCCTACGAGCAGTACTTC.

As for this clone: A read error is likely, as this CDR3 ends without the conserved phenylalanine or tryptophan. The limits of the CDR3 on the DNA are not certain, so only TCRdb's listed CDR3 is given. J is TRBJ2-3 and V is TRBV21-1; the table gives TRBD1 as D, unverified against the DNA. TRBV21-1 is annotated as a pseudogene. The CDR3 adds up to 14 amino acids, both ends counted. CDR3 in amino acids: CASEGQGRSGGAFV.

J is TRBJ1-2 and V is TRBV5-1; TRBD1 matches at 9 bases. Germline V gene sequence: CDR1 SGHRS, CDR2 YFSETQ. The J segment lost 8 bases and the V segment lost 0 bases, leaving 11 bases of the junction unmatched. This CDR3 has 16 amino acids. The CDR3 DNA reads TGCGCCAGCAGCTTGGCCACAGGGGGCGCATTAAAGGGCTACACCTTC. Amino acids: CASSLATGGALKGYTF.

The rearrangement links TRBV9 to TRBJ2-4; D is perhaps TRBD2 (5 bases). The length of the CDR3 is 16 residues. CDR1 is SGDLS and CDR2 is YYNGEE in the germline V gene. V lost 3 bases to trimming and J lost 1 base, with 14 bases between them. CDR3: CASSDGVGAAKNIQYF. In nucleotides, the CDR3 is TGTGCCAGCAGCGACGGGGTAGGAGCCGCCAAAAACATTCAGTACTTC.

This chain connects TRBV4-3 to TRBJ1-5; D is ambiguous. The germline V gene has CDR1 LGHNA and CDR2 YSLEER. Deletions cut 0 bases from V and 3 bases from J, with 3 bases between. This CDR3 comprises 13 residues. Here the CDR3 reads CASSQEPNQPQHF. For the CDR3, the DNA is TGCGCCAGCAGCCAAGAACCCAATCAGCCCCAGCATTTT.